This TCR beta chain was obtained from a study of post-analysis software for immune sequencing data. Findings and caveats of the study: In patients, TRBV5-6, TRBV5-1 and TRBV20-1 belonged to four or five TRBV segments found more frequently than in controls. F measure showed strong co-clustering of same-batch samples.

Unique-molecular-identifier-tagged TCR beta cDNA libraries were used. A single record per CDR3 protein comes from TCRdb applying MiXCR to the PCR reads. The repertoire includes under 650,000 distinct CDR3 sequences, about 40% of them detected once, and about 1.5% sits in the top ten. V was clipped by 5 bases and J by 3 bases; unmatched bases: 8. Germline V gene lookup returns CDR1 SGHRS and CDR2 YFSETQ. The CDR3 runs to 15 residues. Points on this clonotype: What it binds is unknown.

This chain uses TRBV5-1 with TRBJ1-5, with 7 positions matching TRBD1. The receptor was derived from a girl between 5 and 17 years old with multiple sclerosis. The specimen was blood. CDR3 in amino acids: CASSLTGQVNQPQHF. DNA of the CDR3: TGCGCCAGCAGTTTGACCGGACAGGTCAATCAGCCCCAGCATTTT. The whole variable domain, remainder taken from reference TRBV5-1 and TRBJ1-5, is KAGVTQTPRYLIKTRGQQVTLSCSPISGHRSVSWYQQTPGQGLQFLFEYFSETQRNKGNFPGRFSGRQFSNSRSEMNVSTLELGDSALYLCASSLTGQVNQPQHFGDGTRLSIL.